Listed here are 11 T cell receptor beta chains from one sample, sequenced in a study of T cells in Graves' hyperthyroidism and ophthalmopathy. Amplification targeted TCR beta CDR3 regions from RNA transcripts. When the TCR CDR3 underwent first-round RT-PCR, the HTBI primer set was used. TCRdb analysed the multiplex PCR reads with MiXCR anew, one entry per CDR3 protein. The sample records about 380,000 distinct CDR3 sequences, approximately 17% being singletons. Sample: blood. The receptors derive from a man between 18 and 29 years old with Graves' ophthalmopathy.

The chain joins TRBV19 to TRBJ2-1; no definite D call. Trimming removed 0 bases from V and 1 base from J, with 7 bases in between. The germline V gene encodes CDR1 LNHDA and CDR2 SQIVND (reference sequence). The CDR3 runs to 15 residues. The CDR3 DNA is TGTGCCAGTAGTATAGAGGGGATATCCTACAATGAGCAGTTCTTC. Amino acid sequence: CASSIEGISYNEQFF.

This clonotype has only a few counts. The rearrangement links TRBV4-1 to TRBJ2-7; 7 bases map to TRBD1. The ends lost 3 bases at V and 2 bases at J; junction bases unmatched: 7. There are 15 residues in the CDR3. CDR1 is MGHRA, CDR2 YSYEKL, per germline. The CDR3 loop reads CASSHPGQPTYEQYF. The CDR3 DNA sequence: TGCGCCAGCAGCCACCCGGGACAGCCAACCTACGAGCAGTACTTC.

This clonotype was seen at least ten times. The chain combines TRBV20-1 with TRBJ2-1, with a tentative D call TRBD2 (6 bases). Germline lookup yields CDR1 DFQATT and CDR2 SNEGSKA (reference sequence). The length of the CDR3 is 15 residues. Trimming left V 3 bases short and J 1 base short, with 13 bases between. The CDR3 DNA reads TGCAGTGCTAGTGGGTCTAGCGTTTCCTACAATGAGCAGTTCTTC. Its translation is CSASGSSVSYNEQFF.

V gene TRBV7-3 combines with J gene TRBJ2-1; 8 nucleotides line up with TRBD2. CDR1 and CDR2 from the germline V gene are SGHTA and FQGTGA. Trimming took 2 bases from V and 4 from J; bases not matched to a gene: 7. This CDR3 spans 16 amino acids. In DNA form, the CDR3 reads TGTGCCAGCAGCTTATGGGCGGGGGGCTCTTACAATGAGCAGTTCTTC. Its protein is CASSLWAGGSYNEQFF.

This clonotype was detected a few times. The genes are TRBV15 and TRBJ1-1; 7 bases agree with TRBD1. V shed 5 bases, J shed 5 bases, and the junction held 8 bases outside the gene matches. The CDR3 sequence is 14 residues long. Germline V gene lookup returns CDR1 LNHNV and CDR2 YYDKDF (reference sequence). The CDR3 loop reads CATSAAGGGTEAFF. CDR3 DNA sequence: TGTGCCACCAGCGCAGCAGGGGGGGGAACTGAAGCTTTCTTT.

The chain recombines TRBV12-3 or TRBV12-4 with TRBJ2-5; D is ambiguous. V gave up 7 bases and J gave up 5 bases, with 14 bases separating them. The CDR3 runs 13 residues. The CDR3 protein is CASTRARGETQYF. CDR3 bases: TGTGCCAGCACTAGGGCGCGCGGCGAGACCCAGTACTTC.

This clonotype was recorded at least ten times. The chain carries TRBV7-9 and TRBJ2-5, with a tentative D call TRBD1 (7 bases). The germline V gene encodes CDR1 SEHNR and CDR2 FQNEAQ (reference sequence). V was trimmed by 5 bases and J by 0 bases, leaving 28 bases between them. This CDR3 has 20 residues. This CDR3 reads CASSGAGQTHRSTYQETQYF. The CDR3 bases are TGTGCCAGCAGCGGCGCGGGACAGACACACCGATCCACCTACCAAGAGACCCAGTACTTC.

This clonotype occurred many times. CDR3 residues: CASSFNSGNEKLFF. The DNA for the CDR3 is TGTGCCAGCAGCTTCAACTCGGGAAATGAAAAACTGTTTTTT. The V call is TRBV7-9, the J call TRBJ1-4; no definite D call. The CDR3 runs to 14 residues. Germline CDR1 SEHNR, CDR2 FQNEAQ (reference sequence). Deletions cut 3 bases from V and 5 bases from J, with 10 bases between.

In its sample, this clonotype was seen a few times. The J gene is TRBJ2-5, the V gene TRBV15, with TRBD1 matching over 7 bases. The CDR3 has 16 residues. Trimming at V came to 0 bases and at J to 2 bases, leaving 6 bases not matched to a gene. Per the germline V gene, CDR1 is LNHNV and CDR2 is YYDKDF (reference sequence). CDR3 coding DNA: TGTGCCACCAGCAGAGAGAATCCGGGACAGCAAGAGACCCAGTACTTC. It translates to CATSRENPGQQETQYF.

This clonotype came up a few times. The CDR3 spells CAISDGASDRDTQYF. The CDR3 DNA sequence: TGTGCCATCAGTGATGGGGCCTCGGACAGAGATACGCAGTATTTT. V usage is TRBV10-3 and J usage is TRBJ2-3; perhaps TRBD1 as D (6 bases). The length of the CDR3 is 15 residues. V lost 3 bases, J lost 5 bases, and 15 bases lay in between. Germline CDR1 and CDR2: ENHRY and SYGVKD.

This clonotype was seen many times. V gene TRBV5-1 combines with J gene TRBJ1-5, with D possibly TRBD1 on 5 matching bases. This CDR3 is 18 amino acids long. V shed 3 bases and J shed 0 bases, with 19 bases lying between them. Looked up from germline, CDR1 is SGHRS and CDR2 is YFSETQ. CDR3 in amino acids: CASSYRHLGPDSNQPQHF. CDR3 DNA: TGCGCCAGCAGCTACCGCCATTTGGGGCCAGATAGCAATCAGCCCCAGCATTTT.